A single sample is the source of the 4 T cell receptor beta chains below, sequenced in a study of regulatory T cells in long-lasting Graves disease. Libraries of TCR beta came from iRepertoire HTBI primers plus Arm-PCR of CDR3 regions. TCRdb independently ran MiXCR on the multiplex PCR reads; one entry per CDR3 protein. Of about 470,000 distinct CDR3 sequences in the sample, 20% to 25% are singletons; the top ten hold about 6.6%. Sample time point: persistent/refractory GD, antithyroid drugs over 5 years with positive TRAb. There was RNA extracted from PBMCs, and the TCR library was made from it. The sample was peripheral blood mononuclear cells (PBMCs), taken when the disease was refractory, from a patient treated with antithyroid drugs. The receptor set was obtained from a female donor with Graves disease.

To note about this clonotype: A much larger clone is a single base away; this may be a read error. The genes are TRBV28 and TRBJ2-3; 11 bases are a match to TRBD2. The germline CDR1 and CDR2 sequences are MDHEN and SYDVKM. The CDR3 sequence is 16 residues long. CDR3 sequence (DNA): TGTGCCAGCAGCGGGACTAGCGGAGCTAGCACAGATACGCGGTATTTT. This sequence encodes CASSGTSGASTDTRYF.

V is TRBV12-3 or TRBV12-4 and J is TRBJ2-7; D gene ambiguous. The CDR3 loop spans 14 amino acids. V was cut by 7 bases and J by 0 bases, with 13 bases left in between. The CDR3 reads CASTPDPLSYEQYF. The CDR3, as DNA: TGTGCCAGCACCCCGGACCCCCTCTCCTACGAGCAGTACTTC.

This clonotype was recorded at least ten times. The chain joins TRBV11-2 to TRBJ2-7, with TRBD1 identical over 7 bases. Germline CDR1 is SGHAT and CDR2 is FQNNGV. With V trimmed by 8 bases and J by 3 bases, 7 bases remained unmatched. The CDR3 spans 13 residues. CDR3 sequence: CASRRDSLYEQYF. CDR3 DNA: TGTGCCAGCCGCCGGGACAGCCTCTACGAGCAGTACTTC.

For this clonotype: It may be a read error: a sequence one base away is much more abundant. The chain links TRBV6-2 or TRBV6-3 to TRBJ1-1; D might be TRBD1 (6 bases). Germline V gives CDR1 MNHEY, CDR2 SVGEGT. The CDR3 runs 15 residues. CDR3 region: CASSFNREMNAEAFF. CDR3 DNA sequence: TGTGCCAGCAGCTTCAACAGGGAGATGAACGCTGAAGCTTTCTTT.